This TCR beta chain was sequenced in a study of cytotoxic CD8 clonotypes in ibrutinib-treated CLL. Across the whole study: Partial responses totalled about 24 and complete responses 2; after median approximately 62 months, about 15 remained remitted and approximately twelve progressed. Treatment had run for a median about twelve months, range 6 to 36, when response samples were taken. There were, on average, approximately 250,000 productive templates and 80,000 to 100,000 productive rearrangements per sample.

As for this clone: The antigen is unknown.

TCRdb's copy holds only in-frame clones and misses some; the assay was immunoSEQ multiplex PCR. The sample comprises 250,000 or so clones, under 75% of which are singletons, and roughly 14% rests with the top ten. The CDR3 extends over 18 amino acids. Germline lookup yields CDR1 LGHNA and CDR2 YNFKEQ. The V end lost 1 base, the J end lost 2 bases, and 21 bases lay between the germline ends. General observations from the study: Treatment saw public clonotypes, which were uncommon, either contract or stay stable.

The sequencing used PBMCs, collected after 24 months of ibrutinib treatment. The source is a human donor with chronic lymphocytic leukemia. This sequence joins TRBV4-2 and TRBJ2-7, with D possibly matching TRBD1 (6 bases). The CDR3, as DNA: TGTGCCAGCAGCCAAGCTAGGGGGACGTCGGAGGCTACCTACGAGCAGTACTTC. Encoded protein: CASSQARGTSEATYEQYF.